These 25 T cell receptor beta chains share one sample of origin, sequenced in a study of regulatory T cells in long-lasting Graves disease. The time point: persistent/refractory GD, antithyroid drugs over 5 years with positive TRAb. TCR sequences were obtained from RNA taken from PBMCs. Construction of the TCR beta libraries employed iRepertoire HTBI primers in conjunction with Arm-PCR of CDR3 regions. TCRdb called the multiplex PCR reads again in MiXCR, with one record for every CDR3 protein. This table has around 460,000 distinct CDR3 sequences, about 22% appearing once. Sample: peripheral blood mononuclear cells (PBMCs), taken when the disease was refractory, from a patient treated with antithyroid drugs. The source of these receptors is a female donor with Graves disease.

The chain joins TRBV19 to TRBJ2-7; TRBD2 matches at 8 bases. J lost 3 bases, V lost 5 bases, and 6 bases had no gene match. The CDR3 runs 14 residues. Germline V CDR1 and CDR2: LNHDA, SQIVND (reference sequence). CDR3: CASSPGLGLYEQYF. The CDR3 nucleotides are TGTGCCAGTAGTCCGGGACTAGGTCTCTACGAGCAGTACTTC.

Of note for this clonotype: At one of its ends the junction is not consistent with the germline gene, which may arise from a read error. CDR3 coding DNA: TGTGCCAGCAGGCGTACAGGGAGCGACTATGGCTACACCTTT. This encodes CASRRTGSDYGYTF. The chain has TRBV7-2 and TRBJ1-2; D is perhaps TRBD1 (6 bases). The V gene's germline CDR1 is SGHTA and CDR2 FQGNSA. This CDR3 spans 14 amino acids.

The chain carries TRBV4-3 and TRBJ1-2; 9 bases fit TRBD1. The CDR3 has 16 residues. Germline trimming cut 2 bases from V and 2 bases from J; bases unmatched to any gene: 6. CDR1 is LGHNA, CDR2 YSLEER, per germline. This CDR3 is CASSQPGQGTNYGYTF. CDR3 DNA sequence: TGCGCCAGCAGCCAACCGGGACAGGGAACGAACTATGGCTACACCTTC.

Turning to this clonotype: Just one base apart from a much larger clone, this may be a read error. The chain carries TRBV6-2 or TRBV6-3 and TRBJ1-1; tentatively, D is TRBD1 (6 bases). The V and J ends lost 3 bases and 4 bases respectively, with 12 bases between them. CDR3 length equals 14 residues. Germline V gives CDR1 MNHEY, CDR2 SVGEGT. The CDR3 is CASSYSQGSTEAFF. DNA for the CDR3: TGTGCCAGCAGTTATTCGCAGGGGAGCACTGAAGCTTTCTTT.

V gene TRBV7-2 combines with J gene TRBJ1-5; D is unresolved. The germline V gene encodes CDR1 SGHTA and CDR2 FQGNSA. V was trimmed by 2 bases and J by 2 bases, leaving 10 bases between them. This CDR3 has 15 residues. CDR3 loop: CASSLSSRGNQPQHF. The CDR3 nucleotides read TGTGCCAGCAGCTTAAGTTCAAGGGGCAATCAGCCCCAGCATTTT.

The genes are TRBV7-9 and TRBJ2-2; the match to TRBD1 covers 7 bases. J lost 5 bases, V lost 3 bases, and 3 bases had no gene match. The CDR3 loop spans 14 amino acids. The germline gives CDR1 SEHNR, CDR2 FQNEAQ (reference sequence). For the CDR3, the DNA is TGTGCCAGCAGCTTGGGACAGCTGACCGGGGAGCTGTTTTTT. Translating gives CASSLGQLTGELFF.

Many counts were recorded for this clonotype. Germline is not matched at one junction end, which may reflect a read error. J is TRBJ2-7 and V is TRBV28; the D is unclear. This CDR3 is 14 amino acids long. The germline CDR1 and CDR2 sequences are MDHEN and SYDVKM. DNA for the CDR3: TGTGCCAGCAGCTTCCCAGCCCTAAAGTACGAGCAGTGCTTC. Protein product: CASSFPALKYEQCF.

This clonotype was recorded many times. The CDR3 spells CASSSLGQGGGETQYF. The DNA for the CDR3 is TGTGCCAGCAGTTCCCTGGGACAGGGGGGTGGGGAGACCCAGTACTTC. The chain joins TRBV12-3 or TRBV12-4 to TRBJ2-5; 11 bases map to TRBD1. The CDR3 runs 16 residues. Trimming removed 4 bases from V and 5 bases from J; junction bases left unmatched: 9.

This clonotype came up a few times. The chain couples TRBV6-1 to TRBJ2-3; a weak D match, TRBD2 (6 bases). This CDR3 has 13 amino acids. Between the trimmed V and J ends, which lost 6 bases and 8 bases, there was a span of 15 bases. Germline values: CDR1 MNHNS, CDR2 SASEGT. This CDR3 reads CASSQTSVATQYF. CDR3 in DNA: TGTGCCAGCAGCCAGACTAGTGTGGCTACGCAGTATTTT.

CDR3: CASSVAGRGYEQYF. CDR3 nucleotides: TGTGCCAGCTCAGTGGCAGGGAGGGGGTACGAGCAGTACTTC. The chain couples TRBV18 to TRBJ2-7, with D tentatively TRBD2 (7 bases). Deletions cut 5 bases from V and 4 bases from J, with 15 bases between. The CDR3 loop spans 14 amino acids. The germline V gene has CDR1 KGHSH and CDR2 LQKENI.

The chain has TRBV5-1 and TRBJ2-2; the D gene could be TRBD1 or TRBD2 (6 bases each). This CDR3 contains 15 residues. Trimming removed 3 bases at V and 2 bases at J, with 11 bases between. From germline, CDR1 is SGHRS and CDR2 YFSETQ. CDR3 sequence (DNA): TGCGCCAGCAGCTGGGGGGCGGCTAACACCGGGGAGCTGTTTTTT. Encoded protein: CASSWGAANTGELFF.

The sample holds many counts of this clonotype. As DNA, the CDR3 is TGTGCCAGCAGTCAGACTAGCGGCAACTACGAGCAGTACTTC. This gives the protein CASSQTSGNYEQYF. The chain recombines TRBV2 with TRBJ2-7; 9 bases match TRBD2. Germline V CDR1 and CDR2: SNHLY, FYNNEI. The CDR3 runs 14 residues. V shed 5 bases and J 3 bases; nucleotides not matched to a gene: 5.

A few counts support this clonotype. This chain joins TRBV6-5 and TRBJ2-7; D may be TRBD2 (5 bases). The CDR3 runs 15 residues. V was clipped by 2 bases and J by 2 bases, with 13 bases between them. Germline lookup yields CDR1 MNHEY and CDR2 SVGAGI. The CDR3, as DNA: TGTGCCAGCAGTTACGCGGAGGTGGGGACCTACGAGCAGTACTTC. Translated: CASSYAEVGTYEQYF.

A note on this clonotype: A much larger clone differs by one base, so this may be a read error. V is TRBV15 and J is TRBJ1-5, with 9 bases identical to TRBD1. This CDR3 is 12 amino acids long. Germline V CDR1 and CDR2: LNHNV, YYDKDF (reference sequence). The V segment lost 8 bases and the J segment 4 bases; nucleotides outside the gene matches: 0. CDR3 loop: CATGTGNQPQHF. The CDR3 DNA reads TGTGCCACCGGGACAGGGAATCAGCCCCAGCATTTT.

The chain uses TRBV7-9 and TRBJ1-1; no reliable D call. Germline lookup yields CDR1 SEHNR and CDR2 FQNEAQ (reference sequence). V was cut by 6 bases and J by 1 base, with 15 bases left in between. The CDR3 sequence is 15 residues long. CDR3 bases: TGTGCCAGCAGTCGATTACGGTCAGGGAACACTGAAGCTTTCTTT. Protein sequence: CASSRLRSGNTEAFF.

Ten or more counts support this clonotype. This sequence joins TRBV6-5 and TRBJ2-2; D is undetermined. V lost 2 bases and J lost 3, with 7 bases in between. CDR1 MNHEY and CDR2 SVGAGI come from the germline V gene. This CDR3 region has 14 residues. Here the CDR3 DNA reads TGTGCCAGCAGTTACGGCGGTGACACCGGGGAGCTGTTTTTT. Translating it yields CASSYGGDTGELFF.

The chain is built from TRBV29-1 and TRBJ2-2, with D hard to call. V dropped 7 bases and J dropped 2 bases, with 14 bases sitting between them. Germline CDR1 reads SQVTM; CDR2 reads ANQGSEA. The CDR3 runs 14 residues. DNA for the CDR3: TGCAGCGCTTTAGGGCGCTTCAACACCGGGGAGCTGTTTTTT. Encoded protein: CSALGRFNTGELFF.

This rearrangement joins TRBV5-5 to TRBJ2-6; D may be TRBD1 (5 bases). V gave up 3 bases and J gave up 2 bases, with 15 bases separating them. The germline V gene has CDR1 SGHKS and CDR2 YYEKEE (reference sequence). This CDR3 is 17 amino acids long. The CDR3 spells CASSYTGLVAGANVLTF. Written as DNA, the CDR3 is TGTGCCAGCAGCTACACAGGTCTGGTCGCTGGGGCCAACGTCCTGACTTTC.

This chain joins TRBV19 and TRBJ1-5, with D perhaps TRBD1 (5 bases). The V end lost 3 bases, the J end lost 7 bases, and 13 bases lay between the germline ends. Germline assignment: CDR1 LNHDA and CDR2 SQIVND (reference sequence). CDR3 length equals 14 residues. The CDR3 protein is CASSIGQGLQPQHF. The CDR3 DNA follows: TGTGCCAGTAGTATCGGCCAGGGATTGCAGCCCCAGCATTTT. The full variable domain, with the rest looked up from reference TRBV19 and TRBJ1-5, is DGGITQSPKYLFRKEGQNVTLSCEQNLNHDAMYWYRQDPGQGLRLIYYSQIVNDFQKGDIAEGYSVSREKKESFPLTVTSAQKNPTAFYLCASSIGQGLQPQHFGDGTRLSIL.

This clonotype was detected ten times or more. The chain has TRBV6-5 and TRBJ2-7; D not resolved. This CDR3 has 12 residues. Trimming cost V 0 bases and J 13 bases, with 13 bases left between them. The germline gives CDR1 MNHEY, CDR2 SVGAGI. CDR3 sequence reads: CASSYSGHVQYF. The CDR3 DNA reads TGTGCCAGCAGTTACTCGGGCCACGTACAATACTTC.

This clonotype appeared a few times. DNA of the CDR3: TGTGCCAGCAGCTCGCAGGGACTAGCGGGAGACCTCAATGAGCAGTTCTTC. As protein: CASSSQGLAGDLNEQFF. The gene calls are TRBV11-2 and TRBJ2-1, with 14 bases identical to TRBD2. CDR3 length: 17 amino acids. V lost 4 bases and J lost 6; bases outside the gene matches: 8. Germline V gene sequence: CDR1 SGHAT, CDR2 FQNNGV.

This clonotype was seen many times. The chain links TRBV28 to TRBJ2-7, with D possibly being TRBD1 or TRBD2 (5 bases each). The CDR3 is 14 amino acids. Germline V lookup: CDR1 MDHEN, CDR2 SYDVKM. V lost 5 bases and J 4 bases, leaving 15 bases between the germline ends. The CDR3 sequence: CASSTGRSRYEQYF. CDR3 DNA sequence: TGTGCCAGCAGTACGGGACGTAGTCGGTACGAGCAGTACTTC.

This clonotype was detected ten times or more. The gene calls are TRBV2 and TRBJ1-5; D unresolved. V shed 7 bases and J shed 6 bases, with 16 bases lying between them. Germline CDR1 and CDR2: SNHLY and FYNNEI. This CDR3 spans 14 amino acids. For the CDR3, the DNA is TGTGCCAGCATGGGCGAGGTAGGCGGTCAGCCCCAGCATTTT. It translates to CASMGEVGGQPQHF.

There are many counts of this clonotype. The V call is TRBV7-3, the J call TRBJ2-2; TRBD1 or TRBD2 may be the D gene (5 bases each). The CDR3 has 14 residues. The V gene's germline CDR1 is SGHTA and CDR2 FQGTGA. With 5 bases removed from V and 5 bases from J, the gap between germline ends came to 12 bases. The CDR3 DNA is TGTGCCAGCAGCCCCGGGACCCGGACCGGGGAGCTGTTTTTT. Amino acids: CASSPGTRTGELFF. The complete variable domain, with remaining parts taken from reference TRBV7-3 and TRBJ2-2, reads GAGVSQTPSNKVTEKGKYVELRCDPISGHTALYWYRQSLGQGPEFLIYFQGTGAADDSGLPNDRFFAVRPEGSVSTLKIQRTERGDSAVYLCASSPGTRTGELFFGEGSRLTVL.

The chain employs TRBV12-3 or TRBV12-4 and TRBJ2-7; D ambiguous. Trimming left V 1 base short and J 3 bases short, with 10 bases between. The CDR3 runs to 14 residues. The CDR3 region is CASSLDNGGYEQYF. Here the CDR3 DNA reads TGTGCCAGCAGTTTAGACAACGGCGGCTACGAGCAGTACTTC.